This passage covers 21 T cell receptor beta chains from one sample sequenced in a study of cytomegalovirus exposure and HLA in healthy donors. It was with 60 Vbeta and 13 Jbeta primers that the PCR ran. The protocol was immunoSEQ multiplex PCR, while the TCRdb copy is restricted to in-frame clones and leaves out a portion. The data contain about 160,000 clones, 78% of them seen just once; the ten biggest clones take up roughly 6.4%. The sample consisted of PBMCs. Receptor source: a woman between 40 and 50 years old in good health and CMV-seropositive.

The rearrangement joins TRBV6-6 to TRBJ2-2; no definite D call. The CDR3 runs to 13 residues. Germline assignment: CDR1 MNHNY and CDR2 SVGAGI (reference sequence). With 0 bases removed from V and 5 bases from J, the gap between germline ends came to 4 bases. The CDR3: CASSYSPTGELFF. In nucleotides, the CDR3 is TGTGCCAGCAGTTACTCCCCGACCGGGGAGCTGTTTTTT.

The CDR3 spells CASSDRVTEIETNEKLFF. CDR3 bases: TGTGCCAGCAGTGACCGGGTCACGGAAATAGAGACTAATGAAAAACTGTTTTTT. V gene TRBV6-4 combines with J gene TRBJ1-4; D ambiguous. In germline, CDR1 is MRHNA, CDR2 SNTAGT. This CDR3 contains 18 residues. Between the trimmed V and J ends, which lost 2 bases and 2 bases, there was a span of 18 bases.

The V and J genes are TRBV19 and TRBJ1-4; the D is unclear. The CDR3 length is 16 residues. The germline CDR1 and CDR2 sequences are LNHDA and SQIVND (reference sequence). V was clipped by 3 bases and J by 1 base, with 12 bases between them. The CDR3 protein is CASSMPVFGTNEKLFF. The CDR3 bases are TGTGCCAGTAGTATGCCCGTGTTCGGAACTAATGAAAAACTGTTTTTT.

Many counts were recorded for this clone. The genes are TRBV19 and TRBJ1-2; D call uncertain. Germline CDR1 is LNHDA and CDR2 is SQIVND (reference sequence). The CDR3 is 13 residues long. Trimming cost V 2 bases and J 8 bases, with 12 bases left between them. The chain's CDR3 is CASSIQEGNGYTF. In DNA form, the CDR3 reads TGTGCCAGTAGTATACAGGAGGGTAACGGCTACACCTTC. Filled out from reference TRBV19 and TRBJ1-2, the complete variable domain reads DGGITQSPKYLFRKEGQNVTLSCEQNLNHDAMYWYRQDPGQGLRLIYYSQIVNDFQKGDIAEGYSVSREKKESFPLTVTSAQKNPTAFYLCASSIQEGNGYTFGSGTRLTVV.

The count of this clone is one. This chain links TRBV29-1 with TRBJ1-4; D perhaps matches TRBD1 (5 bases). Between the trimmed V and J ends, which lost 0 bases and 7 bases, there was a span of 9 bases. Germline V gene lookup returns CDR1 SQVTM and CDR2 ANQGSEA. The CDR3 runs 13 residues. The CDR3 sequence: CSVEERGGEKLFF. The CDR3 nucleotides read TGCAGCGTTGAAGAGAGGGGAGGTGAAAAACTGTTTTTT.

Of note for this clone: At one of its ends the junction is not consistent with the germline gene, which may arise from a read error. CDR3: CSSSLASPTSEQYF. In nucleotides, the CDR3 is TGTTCCAGCAGCTTAGCTTCGCCCACTTCCGAGCAGTACTTC. This chain joins TRBV7-9 and TRBJ2-7; D not resolved. Germline loops: CDR1 SEHNR, CDR2 FQNEAQ (reference sequence). The CDR3 runs to 14 residues.

The genes are TRBV5-1 and TRBJ2-5; tentatively, D is TRBD2 (6 bases). Germline V CDR1 and CDR2: SGHRS, YFSETQ. Trimming cost V 7 bases and J 4 bases, with 20 bases left between them. The CDR3 has 15 amino acids. Here the CDR3 DNA reads TGCGCCAGCTCTTCCCTGGGGGGAATGGGAGAGACCCAGTACTTC. It translates to CASSSLGGMGETQYF.

The CDR3 region has the DNA TGTGCCAGCGGACTAGCGCCTACCTACGAGCAGTACTTC. Residues: CASGLAPTYEQYF. J is TRBJ2-7 and V is TRBV7-2, with 9 positions matching TRBD2. This CDR3 spans 13 amino acids. Germline CDR1 SGHTA, CDR2 FQGNSA. Trimming removed 8 bases from V and 2 bases from J; junction bases left unmatched: 4.

The V call is TRBV6-5, the J call TRBJ1-1, with a weak D call TRBD1 (6 bases). The CDR3 runs 12 residues. Per germline, CDR1 MNHEY and CDR2 SVGAGI. Trimming shortened V by 11 bases and J by 11 bases, and 21 bases separated the two germline ends. In nucleotides, the CDR3 is TGTGCCGTACAAGCGGGGGCGCGTCCGGCTTTCTTT. Translation: CAVQAGARPAFF.

The gene calls are TRBV6-6 and TRBJ1-2; maybe TRBD1 (5 bases). The germline CDR1 and CDR2 sequences are MNHNY and SVGAGI (reference sequence). This CDR3 is built from 12 residues. V lost 6 bases, J lost 4 bases, and 9 bases lay in between. The CDR3 is CASRPDSYGYTF. CDR3 in DNA: TGTGCCAGCAGACCCGACAGCTATGGCTACACCTTC.

This clone has just one count. This sequence joins TRBV10-3 and TRBJ1-2; 8 bases line up with TRBD1. This CDR3 is 14 amino acids long. CDR1 and CDR2 from the germline V gene are ENHRY and SYGVKD. With V trimmed by 8 bases and J by 7 bases, 12 bases remained unmatched. The CDR3 is CAISDQGASGGYTF. In nucleotides, the CDR3 is TGTGCCATCTCAGACCAGGGGGCAAGCGGTGGCTACACCTTC.

V and J are TRBV11-1 and TRBJ2-1; TRBD1 matches 7 bases. The CDR3 runs to 12 residues. Germline V lookup: CDR1 SGHAT, CDR2 FQDESV (reference sequence). J gave up 5 bases and V 8 bases, and 3 bases lay outside the gene matches. CDR3 protein: CASGDSNNEQFF. For the CDR3, the DNA is TGTGCCAGCGGGGACAGTAACAATGAGCAGTTCTTC.

This rearrangement joins TRBV4-2 to TRBJ1-2; no definite D call. The CDR3 sequence is 15 residues long. Trimming took 0 bases from V and 0 from J, leaving 8 bases between them. CDR1 and CDR2 from the germline V gene are LGHNA and YNFKEQ. The CDR3 coding sequence is TGTGCCAGCAGCCAAGACGAGCAAACTAACTATGGCTACACCTTC. It is translated as CASSQDEQTNYGYTF.

The V call is TRBV19, the J call TRBJ2-1, with TRBD2 identical over 8 bases. Looked up from germline, CDR1 is LNHDA and CDR2 is SQIVND (reference sequence). J gave up 6 bases and V 6 bases, and 10 bases lay outside the gene matches. This CDR3 comprises 15 residues. CDR3 nucleotides: TGTGCCAGTAGAATCTACGGGGGGGCTGGCAATGAGCAGTTCTTC. Translation: CASRIYGGAGNEQFF.

The chain has TRBV7-2 and TRBJ1-4, with 10 bases that match TRBD1. CDR3 size: 15 residues. Germline CDR1 and CDR2: SGHTA and FQGNSA. V lost 4 bases and J lost 6; bases outside the gene matches: 5. CDR3 in amino acids: CASSSPGTGDEKLFF. The CDR3 DNA is TGTGCCAGCAGCTCACCCGGGACAGGGGATGAAAAACTGTTTTTT.

The rearrangement joins TRBV23-1 to TRBJ1-1; no definite D call. TRBV23-1 is an ORF, and what it does is uncertain. The length of the CDR3 is 14 residues. Trimming took off 1 base at V and 5 bases at J, with 11 bases between the two ends. The CDR3: CASSQWAEPTEAFF. DNA of the CDR3: TGCGCCAGCAGTCAATGGGCAGAGCCAACTGAAGCTTTCTTT.

This chain connects TRBV5-4 to TRBJ1-2; 8 positions match TRBD1. The CDR3 spans 17 residues. The ends lost 0 bases at V and 0 bases at J; junction bases unmatched: 7. Looked up from germline, CDR1 is SGHNT and CDR2 is YYREEE (reference sequence). In DNA form, the CDR3 reads TGTGCCAGCAGCTTGGATCTGGACAGGGCTGCTAACTATGGCTACACCTTC. This codes for CASSLDLDRAANYGYTF.

The chain combines TRBV4-1 with TRBJ1-3, with 8 bases fitting TRBD1. The CDR3 spans 17 residues. Germline values: CDR1 MGHRA, CDR2 YSYEKL. J was trimmed by 0 bases and V by 2 bases; bases with no gene match: 6. The CDR3 DNA reads as TGCGCCAGCAGCCAACGGACAGGGCCTATCTCTGGAAACACCATATATTTT. Translated, it gives CASSQRTGPISGNTIYF.

The V gene is TRBV5-1, the J gene TRBJ1-1, with TRBD1 matching over 12 bases. Germline V gives CDR1 SGHRS, CDR2 YFSETQ. The CDR3 length is 16 residues. Losses at the gene ends were 8 bases for V and 0 bases for J; bases not matched to a gene: 8. The CDR3, as DNA: TGCGCCAGTTGCCCCGGGACAGGGGGCGTGAACACTGAAGCTTTCTTT. Its translation: CASCPGTGGVNTEAFF.

The V call is TRBV6-1, the J call TRBJ1-2, with a weak D call TRBD1 (6 bases). V was cut by 8 bases and J by 8 bases, with 12 bases left in between. The CDR3 consists of 11 residues. Germline CDR1 and CDR2: MNHNS and SASEGT. Written as DNA, the CDR3 is TGTGCCAGCCGCCGCAGGGGCGGCTACACCTTC. The encoded protein is CASRRRGGYTF.

The chain carries TRBV7-8 and TRBJ2-6; D remains ambiguous. V was cut by 1 base and J by 4 bases, with 11 bases left in between. The CDR3 covers 16 residues. The V gene's germline CDR1 is SGHVS and CDR2 FQNEAQ. The CDR3 spells CASSLDTGSGANVLTF. CDR3 DNA: TGTGCCAGCAGCTTAGACACGGGTTCAGGGGCCAACGTCCTGACTTTC.